This T cell receptor beta chain was captured in a study of CD8 T cells in ankylosing spondylitis. A single record per CDR3 protein comes from TCRdb applying MiXCR to the 5' RACE reads. The table shows roughly 38,000 distinct CDR3 sequences, with approximately 16% occurring only once. Germline values: CDR1 SEHNR, CDR2 FQNEAQ (reference sequence). The V gene lost 2 bases and the J gene lost 6 bases, with 20 bases spanning the gap. CDR3 length: 17 amino acids. This clonotype appeared many times. The sequenced material came from blood. This TCR came from a male donor with ankylosing spondylitis or in good health (not recorded which). This chain uses TRBV7-9 with TRBJ2-1; D call uncertain. The CDR3 spells CASSLQYWEKQSNEQFF. The DNA of the CDR3 is TGTGCCAGCAGCTTACAATATTGGGAAAAACAGTCCAATGAGCAGTTCTTC.